What follows are 17 T cell receptor beta chains derived from one specimen sequenced in a study of T-cell reconstitution after alpha-beta-depleted transplantation in children. Unique molecular identifiers tagged the TCRbeta library. TCRdb reprocessed the PCR reads via MiXCR and lists one record per CDR3 protein. The sample lists some 490,000 distinct CDR3 sequences; 9.5% to 15% were seen once. This specimen consisted of PBMCs from the stem cell graft donor, obtained from the stem cell graft. These receptors originate from a human donor who donated a stem cell graft to a child with combined immunodeficiency.

This chain joins TRBV4-3 and TRBJ2-3, with unresolved D. CDR3 length: 14 amino acids. Between the trimmed V and J ends, which lost 5 bases and 1 base, there was a span of 10 bases. The V gene's germline CDR1 is LGHNA and CDR2 YSLEER. CDR3 sequence (DNA): TGCGCCAGCAGCTTCCCTGGGCGCACAGATACGCAGTATTTT. It yields the protein CASSFPGRTDTQYF.

The V call is TRBV21-1, the J call TRBJ2-2. TRBV21-1 is classified as a pseudogene. This CDR3 has 15 amino acids. CDR3 nucleotides: TGTGCCAGCAGCAAAGTTGGAGAGAACACCGGGGAGCTGTTTTTT. Protein product: CASSKVGENTGELFF.

V is TRBV7-9 and J is TRBJ1-1, with D unresolved. Deletions cut 0 bases from V and 7 bases from J, with 9 bases between. CDR3 length equals 13 residues. Germline-derived CDR1 and CDR2 are SEHNR and FQNEAQ (reference sequence). The CDR3 here is CASSLAGLFEAFF. The CDR3 DNA follows: TGTGCCAGCAGCTTAGCCGGGTTATTTGAAGCTTTCTTT.

This clonotype has a count of ten or more. The chain combines TRBV3-1 with TRBJ2-3, with 8 positions matching TRBD2. V gave up 3 bases and J gave up 1 base; unmatched junction bases: 0. CDR1 LGHDT and CDR2 YNNKEL come from the germline V gene (reference sequence). The CDR3 length is 14 residues. This CDR3 is CASSHSGGTDTQYF. For the CDR3, the DNA is TGTGCCAGCAGCCATAGCGGGGGCACAGATACGCAGTATTTT.

This clonotype was counted ten times or more. The chain recombines TRBV7-2 with TRBJ2-3, with 9 bases that match TRBD2. The CDR3 has 14 residues. Germline V lookup: CDR1 SGHTA, CDR2 FQGNSA. The trim removed 6 bases at V and 6 bases at J, leaving 7 bases unmatched. The CDR3 DNA reads TGTGCCAGCAGTCAGGGACTAGCCTCGGATACGCAGTATTTT. Amino acids: CASSQGLASDTQYF.

This chain connects TRBV30 to TRBJ2-7; weak D call: TRBD1 (5 bases). The germline gives CDR1 GTSNPN, CDR2 SVGIG (reference sequence). Deletions cut 5 bases from V and 4 bases from J, with 15 bases between. This CDR3 has 13 amino acids. The CDR3 nucleotides read TGTGCCTGGGCGGCAGGGTGGGGATACGAGCAGTACTTC. It codes for CAWAAGWGYEQYF.

This clonotype was observed at least ten times. The chain recombines TRBV29-1 with TRBJ2-4; D may match TRBD1 or TRBD2 (5 bases each). CDR1 is SQVTM, CDR2 ANQGSEA, per germline. This CDR3 spans 13 amino acids. Trimming shortened V by 7 bases and J by 0 bases, and 10 bases separated the two germline ends. DNA of the CDR3: TGCAGCGCTCAGGGAGCAGCCAAAAACATTCAGTACTTC. Translated, it gives CSAQGAAKNIQYF.

This clonotype was detected ten times or more. V usage is TRBV27 and J usage is TRBJ2-7, with D perhaps TRBD1 (7 bases). The V gene lost 2 bases and the J gene lost 4 bases, with 21 bases spanning the gap. Germline V gene sequence: CDR1 MNHEY, CDR2 SMNVEV (reference sequence). The CDR3 covers 17 residues. The CDR3 sequence is CASSLLTHQGGSYEQYF. The CDR3 DNA reads as TGTGCCAGCAGTTTACTTACCCATCAGGGGGGCTCATACGAGCAGTACTTC.

This clonotype has ten or more counts. This rearrangement joins TRBV12-3 or TRBV12-4 to TRBJ2-7; 11 positions agree with TRBD2. The CDR3 loop spans 16 amino acids. V dropped 5 bases and J dropped 0; count of bases not matched to a gene: 6. The CDR3 nucleotides read TGTGCCAGCAGTCCAGGGACTAGCGGTCCCTCCTACGAGCAGTACTTC. Its protein product is CASSPGTSGPSYEQYF.

In its sample, this clonotype was seen a few times. CDR3: CASSLDRVWSTDTQYF. The DNA of the CDR3 is TGTGCCAGCAGCTTGGACAGGGTATGGTCCACAGATACGCAGTATTTT. The gene calls are TRBV21-1 and TRBJ2-3; whether TRBD1, the table's D call, matches the DNA was not checked. TRBV21-1 is labeled a pseudogene. The CDR3 has 16 amino acids.

This clonotype was seen more than once but under ten times. The CDR3 DNA is TGTGCCAGCAGTCGTACCGGGACTAGCGGAGGGTCGCAGTATTTT. This encodes CASSRTGTSGGSQYF. The V call is TRBV12-3 or TRBV12-4, the J call TRBJ2-3; 11 bases agree with TRBD2. The CDR3 is 15 residues long. V shed 5 bases, J shed 10 bases, and the junction held 11 bases outside the gene matches.

This clonotype occurred many times. The chain carries TRBV7-8 and TRBJ2-5, with D perhaps matching TRBD1 or TRBD2 (5 bases each). Germline CDR1 is SGHVS and CDR2 is FQNEAQ. This CDR3 is 14 amino acids long. The V gene lost 5 bases and the J gene lost 4 bases, with 14 bases spanning the gap. CDR3 DNA sequence: TGTGCCAGCAGCATAGTGGGGGTAGTAGAGACCCAGTACTTC. This sequence encodes CASSIVGVVETQYF.

This clonotype was seen at least ten times. The chain employs TRBV5-1 and TRBJ2-1; D ambiguous. Trimming removed 4 bases from V and 0 bases from J, with 11 bases in between. CDR3 size: 15 residues. Per the germline V gene, CDR1 is SGHRS and CDR2 is YFSETQ. The CDR3 reads CASSTLQASYNEQFF. The CDR3 DNA reads TGCGCCAGCAGCACTCTCCAGGCCTCCTACAATGAGCAGTTCTTC.

This clonotype was seen only a few times. This chain joins TRBV7-2 and TRBJ2-3; no definite D call. The V gene lost 5 bases and the J gene lost 8 bases, with 11 bases spanning the gap. The germline CDR1 and CDR2 sequences are SGHTA and FQGNSA. This CDR3 contains 12 residues. CDR3 DNA: TGTGCCAGCAGCCCCCCAGTGGGTACGCAGTATTTT. Translated, it gives CASSPPVGTQYF.

This clonotype was counted only a few times. The V and J genes are TRBV27 and TRBJ2-3, with D possibly matching TRBD2 (5 bases). Germline V gene sequence: CDR1 MNHEY, CDR2 SMNVEV (reference sequence). This CDR3 has 14 amino acids. Trimming took 1 base from V and 4 from J, leaving 9 bases between them. The CDR3 DNA reads TGTGCCAGCAGTTTATACGGGGTTGCAGATACGCAGTATTTT. It encodes CASSLYGVADTQYF.

In its sample, this clonotype was seen a few times. V gene TRBV6-2 or TRBV6-3 combines with J gene TRBJ2-7; the match to TRBD2 covers 10 bases. Trimming at V came to 4 bases and at J to 4 bases, leaving 7 bases not matched to a gene. The CDR3 contains 15 residues. In germline, CDR1 is MNHEY, CDR2 SVGEGT. CDR3: CASSSGLALLYEQYF. In DNA, the CDR3 is TGTGCCAGCAGTTCGGGACTAGCGCTTCTTTACGAGCAGTACTTC.

The chain has TRBV10-3 and TRBJ2-1; 10 nucleotides align to TRBD2. The V segment lost 4 bases and the J segment 3 bases; nucleotides outside the gene matches: 12. Germline V gives CDR1 ENHRY, CDR2 SYGVKD. The CDR3 has 18 amino acids. The CDR3 here is CAISGAVPLAGVYNEQFF. Written as DNA, the CDR3 is TGTGCCATCAGTGGTGCTGTCCCGCTAGCGGGGGTCTACAATGAGCAGTTCTTC.